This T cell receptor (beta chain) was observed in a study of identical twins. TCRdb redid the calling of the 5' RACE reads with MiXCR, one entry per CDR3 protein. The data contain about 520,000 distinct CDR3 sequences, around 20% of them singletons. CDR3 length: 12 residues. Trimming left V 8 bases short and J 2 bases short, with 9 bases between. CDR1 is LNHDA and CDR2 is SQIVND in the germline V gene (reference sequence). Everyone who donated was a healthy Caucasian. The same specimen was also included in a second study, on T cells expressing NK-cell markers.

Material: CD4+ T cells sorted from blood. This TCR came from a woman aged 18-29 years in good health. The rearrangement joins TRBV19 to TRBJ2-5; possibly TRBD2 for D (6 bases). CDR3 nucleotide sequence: TGTGCCAGTGGGGACTTTCAAGAGACCCAGTACTTC. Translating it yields CASGDFQETQYF.